This T cell receptor beta chain was obtained from a study of blood T cell repertoires in COVID-19 (TCRdb year 2020). Background on the whole study: The collaborator samples originated in the United States, Italy and Spain and spanned the acute and convalescent phases of COVID-19. The material from the prospective study consisted of cDNA or gDNA derived from T cells, B-cell-depleted T cells, or PBMCs. The dataset comprised deeply sampled blood TCRbeta repertoires from subjects exposed to, actively infected with, or recovered from COVID-19. The repertoires were released in a freely available public database meant as a resource for research on the immune response to SARS-CoV-2. The samples were drawn from two sources: the first 160 participants of the ongoing ImmuneRACE study, and 1,000 to 1,500 subjects contributed by 6 global collaborators. Sample metadata almost always included a de-identified subject ID, COVID-19 status, age in years and sex. Where HLA class I and class II types were available, the types were taken from metadata supplied by the sample provider, not from assay-based typing.

This clone is a singleton in its sample. Its recognized antigen is unknown. Base-call qualities are not available, and no considerably larger clone is one nucleotide away. Whole blood was collected in K2EDTA tubes by collaborating institutions according to the institutions' own protocols. Collaborator samples were shipped for TCRbeta analysis as frozen whole blood, isolated PBMCs, or DNA extracted from either sample type. Findings and caveats that apply to the study as a whole: The quantity of clinical and demographic metadata differed by source and by participant and was supplied without curation.

TCRbeta CDR3 regions were amplified from genomic DNA using the immunoSEQ Assay, a bias-controlled multiplex PCR. Regarding the original processing steps: Within the assay, amplification of reference gene primers was used to estimate how many nucleated cells each sample contained. Sequence reads were collapsed and filtered to measure the absolute abundance of every unique TCRbeta CDR3 rearrangement. For each sample, productive Simpson clonality was calculated by taking the square root of Simpson's diversity index across productive rearrangements. TCRdb re-hosts the immuneACCESS table, in-frame sequences only. Its copies lack some clones; in the studies checked, an unresolved V gene accounts for under half of them, and the cause for the rest is not known. That table supplies the V and J calls and clone size; D and trimming were determined from the DNA. Present in this sample are under 200,000 clones, approximately 90% of which were seen just once. The biggest ten clones account for 3.5% to 4.5% of the sample.

CDR1 and CDR2 are drawn from the germline V gene: MNHEY, SVGAGI. The germline V and J ends show losses of 2 bases and 4 bases respectively, and no gene match explains 6 bases of the junction. The CDR3, cysteine through phenylalanine, is 16 amino acids long. Of all the DNA, just the CDR3 is kept, 48 bases in frame from base 1. This sequence originates from a man between 18 and 29 years old with active or convalescent COVID-19. The sequenced material came from peripheral blood. This sequence uses TRBV6-5 and TRBJ1-3, with 9 junctional bases fitting TRBD1. The CDR3 is CASSYRGQGRGNTIYF. The DNA sequence is as follows: TGTGCCAGCAGTTACAGAGGACAGGGGAGGGGAAACACCATATATTTT.